A single sample gave rise to the 9 T cell receptor beta chains below, sequenced in a study of T cells after yellow fever vaccination. MiXCR was run by TCRdb on the 5' RACE reads, yielding one entry per CDR3 protein. The sample lists just over 300,000 distinct CDR3 sequences; roughly 3.5% were seen once. This sample comprised PBMCs, obtained on the day of the yellow fever booster vaccination. These receptors all stem from a man between 18 and 29 years old who received the YFV17D yellow fever vaccine.

This clonotype was seen only a few times. This sequence joins TRBV29-1 and TRBJ2-1, with 7 positions matching TRBD1. With 4 bases clipped from V and 3 bases from J, the junction kept 3 bases outside the gene matches. The CDR3 totals 13 residues. Germline V gene sequence: CDR1 SQVTM, CDR2 ANQGSEA. DNA for the CDR3: TGCAGCGTTGGGGGACAGAGCTACAATGAGCAGTTCTTC. Protein product: CSVGGQSYNEQFF.

The rearrangement joins TRBV27 to TRBJ1-4; TRBD1 matches at 10 bases. V lost 6 bases and J lost 7; bases outside the gene matches: 5. This CDR3 comprises 14 residues. Germline V gives CDR1 MNHEY, CDR2 SMNVEV (reference sequence). The DNA of the CDR3 is TGTGCCAGCAGCCCGGGACAGGGGATTGAAAAACTGTTTTTT. Translation: CASSPGQGIEKLFF.

This clonotype was recorded at least ten times. The rearrangement uses TRBV20-1 and TRBJ1-5; 7 bases match TRBD1. Germline V gene data show CDR1 as DFQATT and CDR2 as SNEGSKA (reference sequence). The CDR3 has 16 residues. Trimming cost V 2 bases and J 2 bases; bases outside gene matches: 9. The CDR3 protein is CSARRADREGNQPQHF. The CDR3, as DNA: TGCAGTGCTAGAAGGGCTGACAGGGAGGGCAATCAGCCCCAGCATTTT.

This clonotype was counted many times. The chain uses TRBV7-2 and TRBJ2-7; D is undetermined. The CDR3 sequence is 15 residues long. V was shortened by 2 bases and J by 2 bases, with 13 bases between the two germline ends. Germline-derived CDR1 and CDR2 are SGHTA and FQGNSA. This chain's CDR3 is CASSLSGFSPYEQYF. The CDR3 region has the DNA TGTGCCAGCAGCTTATCGGGCTTTAGTCCCTACGAGCAGTACTTC.

A few counts support this clonotype. The chain couples TRBV6-1 to TRBJ1-1; D is possibly TRBD1 (6 bases). Trimming removed 6 bases from V and 4 bases from J, with 15 bases in between. This CDR3 is built from 14 residues. Germline assignment: CDR1 MNHNS and CDR2 SASEGT. Here the CDR3 DNA reads TGTGCCAGCAGAGTTACAGGGCGAGGCACTGAAGCTTTCTTT. Translation gives CASRVTGRGTEAFF.

This clonotype was observed at least ten times. The chain recombines TRBV29-1 with TRBJ2-5, with D unclear. The ends were cut back, 4 bases at V and 3 bases at J, with 15 bases in the middle. This CDR3 spans 14 amino acids. Germline lookup yields CDR1 SQVTM and CDR2 ANQGSEA. The CDR3 bases are TGCAGCGTTGCCGTGGGATCCGAGGAAGAGACCCAGTACTTC. Residues: CSVAVGSEEETQYF. Based on the CDR3 plus reference TRBV29-1 and TRBJ2-5, the full variable domain is SAVISQKPSRDICQRGTSLTIQCQVDSQVTMMFWYRQQPGQSLTLIATANQGSEATYESGFVIDKFPISRPNLTFSTLTVSNMSPEDSSIYLCSVAVGSEEETQYFGPGTRLLVL.

Many counts were recorded for this clonotype. This chain uses TRBV7-9 with TRBJ2-3, with no clear D. Germline V gene data show CDR1 as SEHNR and CDR2 as FQNEAQ (reference sequence). V lost 1 base and J lost 0, with 5 bases in between. The CDR3 is made up of 14 amino acids. The chain's CDR3 is CASSLVGSTDTQYF. DNA for the CDR3: TGTGCCAGCAGCTTAGTAGGTAGCACAGATACGCAGTATTTT.

The chain carries TRBV29-1 and TRBJ2-3, with D unclear. Trimming stripped 8 bases from V and 4 bases from J, with 13 bases between. CDR3 size: 12 residues. The V gene's germline CDR1 is SQVTM and CDR2 ANQGSEA. The DNA for the CDR3 is TGCAGCCCCCGGACCAGTGCAGATACGCAGTATTTT. This sequence encodes CSPRTSADTQYF.

This clonotype was observed many times. The rearrangement uses TRBV3-1 and TRBJ2-3; D unresolved. The ends were cut back, 0 bases at V and 2 bases at J, with 9 bases in the middle. The V gene's germline CDR1 is LGHDT and CDR2 YNNKEL (reference sequence). The CDR3 consists of 15 residues. CDR3 nucleotide sequence: TGTGCCAGCAGCCAAGAGTGGAAGGACACAGATACGCAGTATTTT. It encodes CASSQEWKDTDTQYF.